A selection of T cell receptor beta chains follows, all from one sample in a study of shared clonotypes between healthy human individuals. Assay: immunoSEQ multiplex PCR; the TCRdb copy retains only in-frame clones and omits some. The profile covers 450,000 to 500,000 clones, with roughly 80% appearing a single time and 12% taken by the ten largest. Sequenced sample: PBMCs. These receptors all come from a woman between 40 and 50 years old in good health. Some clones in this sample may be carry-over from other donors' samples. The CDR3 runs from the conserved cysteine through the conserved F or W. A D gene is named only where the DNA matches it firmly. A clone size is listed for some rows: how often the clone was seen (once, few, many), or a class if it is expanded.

CDR3 DNA: TGTGCTAGCGGCCAGGGGACAACCTATGGCTACACCTTC
CDR3 protein: CASGQGTTYGYTF
V gene: TRBV11-2
J gene: TRBJ1-2
D gene: -
clone size: -

CDR3 DNA: TGTGCCTGGAATCTGGGGGGGGACAATCAGCCCCAGCATTTT
CDR3 protein: CAWNLGGDNQPQHF
V gene: TRBV30
J gene: TRBJ1-5
D gene: -
clone size: -

CDR3 DNA: TGTGCCAGCAGCGTAGGAGGGGTGTTCGACTACGAGCAGTACTTC
CDR3 protein: CASSVGGVFDYEQYF
V gene: TRBV9
J gene: TRBJ2-7
D gene: -
clone size: once

CDR3 DNA: TGTGCCAGCAGCTTAACCACAGGGAACACTGAAGCTTTCTTT
CDR3 protein: CASSLTTGNTEAFF
V gene: TRBV11-2
J gene: TRBJ1-1
D gene: -
clone size: -

CDR3 DNA: TGCGCCAGCAGCCCAGGGACAGAAAGACTATATTTT
CDR3 protein: CASSPGTERLYF
V gene: TRBV5-1
J gene: TRBJ1-3
D gene: TRBD1
clone size: once

CDR3 DNA: TGTGCCAGCAGCCTGGGACTAGTTGGGGATACGCAGTATTTT
CDR3 protein: CASSLGLVGDTQYF
V gene: TRBV7-9
J gene: TRBJ2-3
D gene: TRBD2
clone size: -

CDR3 DNA: TGTGCCAGCAGTCAACTAGCGGGAGGGTACAATGAGCAGTTCTTC
CDR3 protein: CASSQLAGGYNEQFF
V gene: TRBV6-1
J gene: TRBJ2-1
D gene: TRBD2
clone size: -

CDR3 DNA: TGTGCCAGCAGTTTATCGCGGGGCCACGAGCAGTACTTC
CDR3 protein: CASSLSRGHEQYF
V gene: TRBV27
J gene: TRBJ2-7
D gene: -
clone size: -

CDR3 DNA: TGTGCCAGCAGTGTGAACAAAGATAATTCACCCCTCCACTTT
CDR3 protein: CASSVNKDNSPLHF
V gene: TRBV2
J gene: TRBJ1-6
D gene: -
clone size: once

CDR3 DNA: TGTGCCAGCAGCTTGGTGGGCTTCCAAGAGACCCAGTACTTC
CDR3 protein: CASSLVGFQETQYF
V gene: TRBV11-2
J gene: TRBJ2-5
D gene: -
clone size: few

CDR3 DNA: TGTGCCAGCAGCAGACGGACGGAGACCCAGTACTTC
CDR3 protein: CASSRRTETQYF
V gene: TRBV5-6
J gene: TRBJ2-5
D gene: -
clone size: -

CDR3 DNA: TGTGCCAGCAGTGGTTCTGGGACCGAGCAGTACTTC
CDR3 protein: CASSGSGTEQYF
V gene: TRBV2
J gene: TRBJ2-7
D gene: -
clone size: once

CDR3 DNA: TGTGCCAGCTCACCAGGGAAACAAGGGGATCAGCCCCAGCATTTT
CDR3 protein: CASSPGKQGDQPQHF
V gene: TRBV18
J gene: TRBJ1-5
D gene: -
clone size: -

CDR3 DNA: TGTGCCAGCAGTTCGACTAGCGGTGCGAACACCGGGGAGCTGTTTTTT
CDR3 protein: CASSSTSGANTGELFF
V gene: TRBV28
J gene: TRBJ2-2
D gene: TRBD2
clone size: -

CDR3 DNA: TGTGCCAGCAGTTATACTAGCGGGAGTGCCCACGAGCAGTACTTC
CDR3 protein: CASSYTSGSAHEQYF
V gene: TRBV6-5
J gene: TRBJ2-7
D gene: TRBD2
clone size: -

CDR3 DNA: TGTGCCAGCAGTTTAATGGCAGGGGTTAGGGAGACCCAGTACTTC
CDR3 protein: CASSLMAGVRETQYF
V gene: TRBV27
J gene: TRBJ2-5
D gene: -
clone size: -

CDR3 DNA: TGTGCCAGCAGCTTAGCTAGCGGGAGCCAAGAGACCCAGTACTTC
CDR3 protein: CASSLASGSQETQYF
V gene: TRBV7-8
J gene: TRBJ2-5
D gene: TRBD2
clone size: -

CDR3 DNA: TGTGCCAGCAGCCTGCCGAGACGGGAGCTGTTTTTT
CDR3 protein: CASSLPRRELFF
V gene: TRBV4-2
J gene: TRBJ2-2
D gene: -
clone size: -

CDR3 DNA: TGCGCCAGCAGTGAGTCGTTGGGGGAAGGATCCTACGAGCAGTACTTC
CDR3 protein: CASSESLGEGSYEQYF
V gene: TRBV10-2
J gene: TRBJ2-7
D gene: -
clone size: -

CDR3 DNA: TGTGCCAGCACCGATTTGGGCCCTGCTGGGACTGGAAACACCATATATTTT
CDR3 protein: CASTDLGPAGTGNTIYF
V gene: TRBV5-4
J gene: TRBJ1-3
D gene: -
clone size: -

CDR3 DNA: TGTGCCAGCAGGGTAGACAGAAAAGTCGGCAATGAGCAGTTCTTC
CDR3 protein: CASRVDRKVGNEQFF
V gene: TRBV6-5
J gene: TRBJ2-1
D gene: -
clone size: -

CDR3 DNA: TGTGCCAGCAGCTTGAGGCAGGACCTCTCCTACGAGCAGTACTTC
CDR3 protein: CASSLRQDLSYEQYF
V gene: TRBV5-6
J gene: TRBJ2-7
D gene: -
clone size: -

CDR3 DNA: TGTGCCAGCAGCACCCACCGGGACCCCGGTACAGATACGCAGTATTTT
CDR3 protein: CASSTHRDPGTDTQYF
V gene: TRBV9
J gene: TRBJ2-3
D gene: -
clone size: -